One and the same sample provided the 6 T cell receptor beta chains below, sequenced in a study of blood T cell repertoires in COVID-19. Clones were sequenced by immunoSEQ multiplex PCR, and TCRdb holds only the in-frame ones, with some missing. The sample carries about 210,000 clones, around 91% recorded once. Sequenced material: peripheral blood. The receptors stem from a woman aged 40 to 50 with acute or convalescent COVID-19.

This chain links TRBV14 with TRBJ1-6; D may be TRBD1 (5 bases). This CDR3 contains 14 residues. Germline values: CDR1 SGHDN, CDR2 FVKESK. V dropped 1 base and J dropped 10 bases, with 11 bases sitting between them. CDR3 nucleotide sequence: TGTGCCAGCAGCCAAGTGCCAGGGAAATCACCCCTCCACTTT. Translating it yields CASSQVPGKSPLHF.

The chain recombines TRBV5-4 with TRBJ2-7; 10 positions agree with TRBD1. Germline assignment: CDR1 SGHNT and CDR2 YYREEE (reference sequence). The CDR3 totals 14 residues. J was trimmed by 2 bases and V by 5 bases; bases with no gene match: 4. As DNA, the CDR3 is TGTGCCAGCAGGAGGACAGGGGGTCCCTACGAGCAGTACGTC. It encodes CASRRTGGPYEQYV.

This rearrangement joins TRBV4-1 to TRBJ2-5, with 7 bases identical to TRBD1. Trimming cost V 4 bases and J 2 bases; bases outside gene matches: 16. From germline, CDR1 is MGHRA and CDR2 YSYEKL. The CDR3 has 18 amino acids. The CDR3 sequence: CASSLTLRQGGRQETQYF. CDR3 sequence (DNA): TGCGCCAGCAGCCTGACACTTCGACAGGGCGGTAGACAAGAGACCCAGTACTTC.

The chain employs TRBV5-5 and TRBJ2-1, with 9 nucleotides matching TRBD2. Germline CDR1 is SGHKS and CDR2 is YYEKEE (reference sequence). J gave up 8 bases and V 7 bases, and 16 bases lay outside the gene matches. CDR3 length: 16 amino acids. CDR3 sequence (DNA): TGTGCCAGCGAGGGACTAGCCGGACTGCGAAAGGATGAGCAGTTCTTC. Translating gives CASEGLAGLRKDEQFF.

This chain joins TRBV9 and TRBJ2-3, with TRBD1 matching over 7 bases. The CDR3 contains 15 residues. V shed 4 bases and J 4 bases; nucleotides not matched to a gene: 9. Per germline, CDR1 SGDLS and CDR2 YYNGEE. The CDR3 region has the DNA TGTGCCAGCAGCCCCCAGACAGGGAACCCAGATACGCAGTATTTT. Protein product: CASSPQTGNPDTQYF.

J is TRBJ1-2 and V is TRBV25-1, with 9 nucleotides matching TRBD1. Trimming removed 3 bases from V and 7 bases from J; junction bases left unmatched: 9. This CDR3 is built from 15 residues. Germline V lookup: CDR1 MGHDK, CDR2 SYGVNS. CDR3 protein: CASSDGTGLMRGYTF. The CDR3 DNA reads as TGTGCCAGCAGTGACGGGACAGGGCTTATGCGTGGCTACACCTTC.